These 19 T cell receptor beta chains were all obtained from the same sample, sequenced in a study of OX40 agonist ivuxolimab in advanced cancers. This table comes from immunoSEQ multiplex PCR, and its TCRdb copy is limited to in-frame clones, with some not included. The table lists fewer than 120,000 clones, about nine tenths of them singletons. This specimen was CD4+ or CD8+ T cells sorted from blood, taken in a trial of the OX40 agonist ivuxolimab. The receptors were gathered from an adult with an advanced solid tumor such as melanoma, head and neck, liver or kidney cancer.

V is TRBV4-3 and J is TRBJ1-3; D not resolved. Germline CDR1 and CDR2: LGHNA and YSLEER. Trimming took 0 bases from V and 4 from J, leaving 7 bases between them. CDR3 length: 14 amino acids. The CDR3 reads CASSQDYGGNTIYF. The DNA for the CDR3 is TGCGCCAGCAGCCAAGATTACGGAGGAAACACCATATATTTT.

For the CDR3, the DNA is TGTGCCAGCAGCTGGGACTCGACAGGTAAAGTCAGTGAGCAGTTCTTC. Protein: CASSWDSTGKVSEQFF. The chain employs TRBV5-4 and TRBJ2-1, with D perhaps matching TRBD1 or TRBD2 (6 bases each). The germline gives CDR1 SGHNT, CDR2 YYREEE (reference sequence). Trimming cost V 3 bases and J 9 bases, with 22 bases left between them. The length of the CDR3 is 16 residues.

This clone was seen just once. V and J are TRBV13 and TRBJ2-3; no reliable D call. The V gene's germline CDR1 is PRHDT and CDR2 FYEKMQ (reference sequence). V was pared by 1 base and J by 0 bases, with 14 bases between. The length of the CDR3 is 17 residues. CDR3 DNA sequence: TGTGCCAGCAGCTTAGACGGCCTGGGGTACAGCACAGATACGCAGTATTTT. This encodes CASSLDGLGYSTDTQYF.

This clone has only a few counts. The CDR3 DNA is TGTGCCAGCAGAACGACGAGACTTCAGCATTTT. Translated: CASRTTRLQHF. The chain couples TRBV28 to TRBJ1-5; the D is unclear. V was clipped by 6 bases and J by 13 bases, with 13 bases between them. The length of the CDR3 is 11 residues. Looked up from germline, CDR1 is MDHEN and CDR2 is SYDVKM.

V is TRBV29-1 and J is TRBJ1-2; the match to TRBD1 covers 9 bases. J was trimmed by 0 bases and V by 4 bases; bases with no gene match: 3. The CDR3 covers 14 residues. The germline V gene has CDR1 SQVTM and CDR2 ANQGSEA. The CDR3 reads CSVGGQGPNYGYTF. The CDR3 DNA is TGCAGCGTTGGGGGACAGGGTCCTAACTATGGCTACACCTTC. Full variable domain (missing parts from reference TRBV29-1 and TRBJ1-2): SAVISQKPSRDICQRGTSLTIQCQVDSQVTMMFWYRQQPGQSLTLIATANQGSEATYESGFVIDKFPISRPNLTFSTLTVSNMSPEDSSIYLCSVGGQGPNYGYTFGSGTRLTVV.

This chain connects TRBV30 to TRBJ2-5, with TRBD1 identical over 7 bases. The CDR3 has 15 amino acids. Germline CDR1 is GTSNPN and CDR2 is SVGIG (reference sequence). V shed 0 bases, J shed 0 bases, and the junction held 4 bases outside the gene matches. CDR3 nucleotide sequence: TGTGCCTGGAGTGTAGGGGGCAGGGACCAAGAGACCCAGTACTTC. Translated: CAWSVGGRDQETQYF.

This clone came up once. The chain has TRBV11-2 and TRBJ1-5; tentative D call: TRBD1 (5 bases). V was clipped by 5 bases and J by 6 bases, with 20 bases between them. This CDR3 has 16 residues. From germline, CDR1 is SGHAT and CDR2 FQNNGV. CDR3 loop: CASSKGRDAGGQPQHF. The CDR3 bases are TGTGCCAGCAGCAAAGGGCGGGACGCTGGCGGTCAGCCCCAGCATTTT.

CDR3 in amino acids: CASSSDWINIDEQYF. The CDR3, as DNA: TGTGCCAGCAGTTCCGATTGGATAAACATCGACGAGCAGTACTTC. V gene TRBV27 combines with J gene TRBJ2-7; D ambiguous. Germline values: CDR1 MNHEY, CDR2 SMNVEV (reference sequence). Deletions cut 4 bases from V and 5 bases from J, with 18 bases between. The CDR3 is made up of 15 amino acids.

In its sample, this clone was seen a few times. CDR3 protein: CSVADGENIQYF. Here the CDR3 DNA reads TGCAGCGTTGCAGACGGAGAAAACATTCAGTACTTC. The chain combines TRBV29-1 with TRBJ2-4, with no clear D. V lost 4 bases to trimming and J lost 5 bases, with 9 bases between them. Germline V gives CDR1 SQVTM, CDR2 ANQGSEA. The CDR3 spans 12 residues.

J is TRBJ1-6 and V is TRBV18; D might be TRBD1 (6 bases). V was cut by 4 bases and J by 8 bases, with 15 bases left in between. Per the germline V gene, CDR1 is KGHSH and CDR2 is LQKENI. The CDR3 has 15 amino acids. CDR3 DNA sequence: TGTGCCAGCTCACGGATAGGGGGGGCTGATTCACCCCTCCACTTT. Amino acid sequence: CASSRIGGADSPLHF.

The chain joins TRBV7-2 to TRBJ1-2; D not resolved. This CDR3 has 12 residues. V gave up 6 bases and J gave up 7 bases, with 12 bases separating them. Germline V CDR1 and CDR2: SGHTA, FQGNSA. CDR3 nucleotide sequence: TGTGCCAGCAGTTTCAATCGGGGTGGCTACACCTTC. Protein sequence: CASSFNRGGYTF.

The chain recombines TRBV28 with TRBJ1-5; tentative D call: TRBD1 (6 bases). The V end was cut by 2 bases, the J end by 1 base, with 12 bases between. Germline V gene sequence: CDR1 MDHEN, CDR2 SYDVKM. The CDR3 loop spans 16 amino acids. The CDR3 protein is CASSLNQDSSNQPQHF. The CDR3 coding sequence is TGTGCCAGCAGTTTAAACCAGGACAGCAGCAATCAGCCCCAGCATTTT.

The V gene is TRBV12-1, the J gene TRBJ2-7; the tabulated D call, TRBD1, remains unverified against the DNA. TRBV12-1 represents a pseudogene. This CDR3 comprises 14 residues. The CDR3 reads CASSFRDRGYEQYF. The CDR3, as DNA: TGTGCCAGCAGCTTCCGGGACAGGGGCTACGAGCAGTACTTC.

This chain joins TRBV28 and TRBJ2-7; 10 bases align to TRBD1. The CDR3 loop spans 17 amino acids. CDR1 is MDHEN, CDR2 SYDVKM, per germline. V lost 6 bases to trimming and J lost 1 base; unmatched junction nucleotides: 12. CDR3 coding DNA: TGTGCCAGCAGAAACCTCCCGGGACAGGGGTCTTCCTACGAGCAGTACTTC. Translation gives CASRNLPGQGSSYEQYF.

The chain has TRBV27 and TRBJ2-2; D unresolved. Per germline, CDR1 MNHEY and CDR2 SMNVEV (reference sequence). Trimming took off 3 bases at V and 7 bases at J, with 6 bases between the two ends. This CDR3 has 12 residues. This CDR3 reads CASSFRLGELFF. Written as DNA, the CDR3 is TGTGCCAGCAGTTTTCGGCTCGGGGAGCTGTTTTTT.

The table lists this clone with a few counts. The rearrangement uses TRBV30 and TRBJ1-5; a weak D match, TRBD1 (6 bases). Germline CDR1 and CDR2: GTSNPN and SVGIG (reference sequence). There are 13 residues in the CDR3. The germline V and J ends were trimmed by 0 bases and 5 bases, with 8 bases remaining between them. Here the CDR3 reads CAWSVKGDQPQHF. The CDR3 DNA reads TGTGCCTGGAGTGTAAAGGGGGATCAGCCCCAGCATTTT.

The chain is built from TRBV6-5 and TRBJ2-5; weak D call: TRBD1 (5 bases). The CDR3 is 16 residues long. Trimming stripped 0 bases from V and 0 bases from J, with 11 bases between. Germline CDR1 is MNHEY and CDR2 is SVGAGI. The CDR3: CASSYSGAGDQETQYF. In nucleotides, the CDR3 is TGTGCCAGCAGTTACTCTGGGGCAGGCGACCAAGAGACCCAGTACTTC.

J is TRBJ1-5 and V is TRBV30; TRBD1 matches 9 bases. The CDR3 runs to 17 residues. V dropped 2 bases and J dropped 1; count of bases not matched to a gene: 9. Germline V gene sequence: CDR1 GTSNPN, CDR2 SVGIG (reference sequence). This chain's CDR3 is CAWSPPRDRVSNQPQHF. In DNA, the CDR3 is TGTGCCTGGAGTCCCCCCCGGGACAGGGTAAGCAATCAGCCCCAGCATTTT.

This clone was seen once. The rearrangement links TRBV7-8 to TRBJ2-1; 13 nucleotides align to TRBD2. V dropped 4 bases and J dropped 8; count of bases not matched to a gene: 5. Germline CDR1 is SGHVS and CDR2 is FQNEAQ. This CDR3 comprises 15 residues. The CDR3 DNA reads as TGTGCCAGCAGCTCCGGACTAGCGGGGGACCATGAGCAGTTCTTC. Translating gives CASSSGLAGDHEQFF.